Each of the 17 T cell receptor beta chains below was sequenced from the same sample in a study of CD8+CD57+ T cells in acquired aplastic anemia. An expansion of CD8+CD57+ cells by flow cytometry had been shown in patients chosen for sequencing. According to the study, genomic DNA was the template for TCR beta VDJ and CDR3 profiling. Each CDR3 protein is one row after TCRdb ran MiXCR on the reads. The sample contains about 270,000 distinct CDR3 sequences, 82% of which appear only once. Sample: sorted CD4+, CD8+, or CD8+CD57+ T cells (not recorded which) from PBMCs. These TCRs come from a human donor with aplastic anemia.

This chain uses TRBV7-6 with TRBJ2-7; weak D call: TRBD1 (6 bases). Deletions cut 3 bases from V and 1 base from J, with 22 bases between. There are 18 residues in the CDR3. The germline V gene encodes CDR1 SGHVS and CDR2 FNYEAQ. The CDR3 DNA sequence: TGTGCCAGCAGCTTCGGTCCAGGACAGACAAGCATTTCCTACGAGCAGTACGTC. This codes for CASSFGPGQTSISYEQYV.

This clonotype has a count of ten or more. The gene calls are TRBV9 and TRBJ2-1; perhaps D is TRBD1 or TRBD2 (5 bases each). Germline V CDR1 and CDR2: SGDLS, YYNGEE. The CDR3 consists of 14 residues. Trimming removed 3 bases at V and 5 bases at J, with 12 bases between. Here the CDR3 DNA reads TGTGCCAGCAGCGCCAGGGAGCTACACAATGAGCAGTTCTTC. It codes for CASSARELHNEQFF.

The genes are TRBV7-6 and TRBJ2-6; D is ambiguous. Trimming stripped 3 bases from V and 15 bases from J, with 24 bases between. The length of the CDR3 is 16 residues. Germline V lookup: CDR1 SGHVS, CDR2 FNYEAQ. CDR3 bases: TGTGCCAGCAGCTTGAGTTCCAATAATTGGCCCCACCACCTGACTTTC. Its translation: CASSLSSNNWPHHLTF. Together with reference TRBV7-6 and TRBJ2-6, the CDR3 gives the full variable domain: GAGVSQSPRYKVTKRGQDVALRCDPISGHVSLYWYRQALGQGPEFLTYFNYEAQQDKSGLPNDRFSAERPEGSISTLTIQRTEQRDSAMYRCASSLSSNNWPHHLTFGAGSRLTVL.

The table lists this clonotype with many counts. This sequence joins TRBV6-5 and TRBJ2-2; 10 bases are shared with TRBD2. Losses at the gene ends were 0 bases for V and 5 bases for J; bases not matched to a gene: 6. Per germline, CDR1 MNHEY and CDR2 SVGAGI. This CDR3 spans 17 amino acids. CDR3: CASSYSSSGGGTGELFF. CDR3 in DNA: TGTGCCAGCAGTTACTCTTCTAGCGGGGGAGGTACCGGGGAGCTGTTTTTT.

The chain uses TRBV7-2 and TRBJ1-3; D not resolved. The CDR3 is made up of 13 amino acids. Germline values: CDR1 SGHTA, CDR2 FQGNSA. Trimming shortened V by 1 base and J by 1 base, and 2 bases separated the two germline ends. The CDR3 DNA follows: TGTGCCAGCAGCTTAGTGTCTGGAAACACCATATATTTT. The encoded protein is CASSLVSGNTIYF.

In regard to this clonotype: In this CDR3 the conserved last residue, phenylalanine or tryptophan, is missing, so a read error is likely. It is unclear where the CDR3 begins or ends on the DNA, so no DNA is shown, and the CDR3 is as TCRdb lists it. This chain uses TRBV2 with TRBJ1-6; TRBD1 is the table's D call, not checked against the DNA. The CDR3 is made up of 15 amino acids, end residues included. The germline V gene encodes CDR1 SNHLY and CDR2 FYNNEI. CDR3 sequence: CASSDGGIHEQFFQP.

The rearrangement links TRBV2 to TRBJ1-1; no definite D call. V was cut by 6 bases and J by 9 bases, with 17 bases left in between. Germline CDR1 is SNHLY and CDR2 is FYNNEI. This CDR3 contains 13 residues. In DNA, the CDR3 is TGTGCCAGCAGCCACGAAGGGAACAATAAAGCTTTCTTT. This sequence encodes CASSHEGNNKAFF.

This clonotype was seen a single time. The chain joins TRBV7-9 to TRBJ2-1; tentative D call: TRBD2 (6 bases). Trimming took off 4 bases at V and 12 bases at J, with 16 bases between the two ends. From germline, CDR1 is SEHNR and CDR2 FQNEAQ (reference sequence). The CDR3 runs to 13 residues. CDR3 DNA: TGTGCCAGCAGCTATGGGAGGATCGGTGGGCAGTTCTTC. Amino acids: CASSYGRIGGQFF.

V gene TRBV29-1 combines with J gene TRBJ1-1; perhaps TRBD1 as D (5 bases). Germline V CDR1 and CDR2: SQVTM, ANQGSEA. V was cut by 7 bases and J by 1 base, with 13 bases left in between. CDR3 length: 13 residues. CDR3 nucleotides: TGCAGCGGGGTGGGGGGGACGAACACTGAAGCTTTCTTT. Translation: CSGVGGTNTEAFF.

This clonotype has a single count. This chain connects TRBV14 to TRBJ1-1, with 7 bases identical to TRBD1. Germline CDR1 and CDR2: SGHDN and FVKESK. The V and J ends lost 3 bases and 4 bases, in that order; junction bases with no gene match: 8. This CDR3 is 15 amino acids long. The CDR3 reads CASSQTGSLGTEAFF. The CDR3 nucleotides read TGTGCCAGCAGCCAGACAGGGTCTCTCGGCACTGAAGCTTTCTTT.

A word on this clonotype: The conserved phenylalanine or tryptophan normally closing the CDR3 is absent here, so this likely arose from a read error. The DNA is omitted, as the CDR3 cannot be located on it reliably, and the CDR3 follows TCRdb's listing. The J gene is TRBJ2-3, the V gene TRBV7-9; the table's D call, TRBD1, has no DNA check behind it. The germline V gene has CDR1 SEHNR and CDR2 FQNEAQ (reference sequence). Both ends counted, the CDR3 spans 13 residues. CDR3 region: CASGDGGRDTKYY.

The table lists this clonotype with a few counts. The chain links TRBV2 to TRBJ2-1, with a weak D call TRBD1 (6 bases). With 6 bases removed from V and 4 bases from J, the gap between germline ends came to 16 bases. Germline V gene data show CDR1 as SNHLY and CDR2 as FYNNEI. The CDR3 covers 15 residues. In nucleotides, the CDR3 is TGTGCCAGCAGCACGGCGACAGGTCATTACAATGAGCAGTTCTTC. Encoded protein: CASSTATGHYNEQFF.

V gene TRBV7-2 combines with J gene TRBJ2-3; the D is unclear. The CDR3 runs 14 residues. CDR1 and CDR2 from the germline V gene are SGHTA and FQGNSA. Trimming shortened V by 5 bases and J by 5 bases, and 14 bases separated the two germline ends. The DNA for the CDR3 is TGTGCCAGCAGCCCGCTCGGTTTTGGAGATACGCAGTATTTT. It encodes CASSPLGFGDTQYF.

The V and J genes are TRBV20-1 and TRBJ2-1; D ambiguous. This CDR3 contains 15 residues. The V gene lost 3 bases and the J gene lost 3 bases, with 15 bases spanning the gap. Germline values: CDR1 DFQATT, CDR2 SNEGSKA (reference sequence). The CDR3 is CSAREGDWGYNEQFF. CDR3 sequence (DNA): TGCAGTGCTAGGGAAGGTGATTGGGGCTACAATGAGCAGTTCTTC.

The chain recombines TRBV29-1 with TRBJ1-1; 7 bases align to TRBD1. Germline lookup yields CDR1 SQVTM and CDR2 ANQGSEA. V dropped 7 bases and J dropped 0; count of bases not matched to a gene: 5. The CDR3 contains 13 residues. The CDR3 spells CSAMGQLNTEAFF. CDR3 DNA sequence: TGCAGCGCGATGGGACAGTTGAACACTGAAGCTTTCTTT.

This rearrangement joins TRBV25-1 to TRBJ1-1; D might be TRBD1 (6 bases). The CDR3 runs 14 residues. Trimming pared 4 bases from V and 4 bases from J, leaving 13 bases between. Germline assignment: CDR1 MGHDK and CDR2 SYGVNS. CDR3 coding DNA: TGTGCCAGCAGTGCCCACAGGGAAGTCACTGAAGCTTTCTTT. Translating it yields CASSAHREVTEAFF.

This rearrangement joins TRBV20-1 to TRBJ1-1; D uncertain. In germline, CDR1 is DFQATT, CDR2 SNEGSKA (reference sequence). The CDR3 runs 15 residues. Between the trimmed V and J ends, which lost 6 bases and 2 bases, there was a span of 19 bases. DNA for the CDR3: TGCAGTGCATGTACTTGGGGAAGTACTAACACTGAAGCTTTCTTT. Translating it yields CSACTWGSTNTEAFF.